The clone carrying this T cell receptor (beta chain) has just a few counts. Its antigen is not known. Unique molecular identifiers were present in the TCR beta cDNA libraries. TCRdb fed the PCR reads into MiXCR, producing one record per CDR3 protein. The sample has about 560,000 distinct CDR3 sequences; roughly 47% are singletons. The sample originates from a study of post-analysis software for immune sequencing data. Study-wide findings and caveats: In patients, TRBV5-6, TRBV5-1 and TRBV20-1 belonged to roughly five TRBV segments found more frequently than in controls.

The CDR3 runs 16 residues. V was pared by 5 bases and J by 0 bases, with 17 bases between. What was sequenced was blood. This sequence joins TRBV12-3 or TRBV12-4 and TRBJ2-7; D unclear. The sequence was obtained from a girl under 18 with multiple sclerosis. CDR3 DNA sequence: TGTGCCAGCAGTCGCTCCGCAAAGGTGGGCTCCTACGAGCAGTACTTC. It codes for CASSRSAKVGSYEQYF.